This TCR beta chain was identified in a study of graft-versus-host responses after intestinal transplantation (dated by TCRdb to about 2021). Study-wide context: The transplants that recipients received were multivisceral, liver-intestinal, or isolated intestinal. Alloreactive clones were identified by sequencing pre-transplant mixed lymphocyte reaction products and comparing these products with unstimulated pre-transplant donor and recipient T cells. Donor T cell macrochimerism was defined as a peak of at least 4% donor T cells among recipient peripheral blood mononuclear cells. After intestinal transplantation, graft-versus-host and host-versus-graft alloreactive T cell clones were followed in the graft, circulation and bone marrow using bulk TCR-beta CDR3 sequencing. Every recipient was given anti-thymocyte globulin induction, followed by roughly 3 years of maintenance tacrolimus and steroids. Rather than being sequenced by the commercial service, samples from a few later patients were sequenced in-house on an Illumina MiSeq and processed with MiXCR. A cohort of about 26 intestinal transplant recipients, including one retransplant, was enrolled, and 3 patients lacking pretransplant specimens were excluded. The study at large found these results: Peak levels of circulating GvH clones were associated with declines in HvG clones early after transplant. The relatively low number and heterogeneity of intestinal transplant patients limited the conclusions. GvH clones were detected in recipient bone marrow, and some of these GvH clones were observed earlier in ileal mucosa or blood, consistent with an intestinal mucosal origin. Patients with donor T cell macrochimerism had high GvH to HvG T cell clonal ratios in their allografts.

V and J lose 0 bases and 0 bases, and a span of 4 bases separates them. Its CDR3 holds 14 amino acids, cysteine through phenylalanine. This entry keeps only the CDR3 DNA: 42 bases, framed from base 1. Based on the germline V gene, the CDR1 and CDR2 sequences are SGDLS and YYNGEE. Library preparation was by the immunoSEQ multiplex PCR assay. High-throughput TCR-beta CDR3 sequencing of genomic DNA from most patients was performed by Adaptive Biotechnologies. The original methods were these. TCR sequencing data were retrieved from Adaptive's ImmunoSEQ software for around 20 patients, whereas a few other patients were processed with MiXCR and VDJtools. CDR3 nucleotide sequences shared between donor and recipient were removed because the origin of such sequences could not be assigned. At least 2-fold expansion over unstimulated cells and a minimum CFSE-low frequency of 0.002% (template counts) or 0.001% (read counts) were required for clones to be classified as alloreactive. Clones were considered mappable if detected in sequenced pre-transplant spleen, lymph node, or MLR CFSE-low populations of the donor or recipient. The cumulative frequency of alloreactive clones was calculated as a percentage of all sequences, weighted by copy number. The table comes from immuneACCESS by way of TCRdb, which keeps in-frame sequences with V and J called. Part of the clones is missing from these tables; in studies checked, under half for an unresolved V gene and the rest for unknown reasons. That table supplies the V and J calls and clone size; D and trimming were determined from the DNA. This sample holds approximately 12,000 clones; about 80% were observed only once. Jointly, the top ten make up 9% to 10% of the sample.

To isolate intraepithelial and lamina propria lymphocytes from graft specimens, dithiothreitol, EDTA incubations and collagenase D digestion were used. Bulk TCR-beta sequencing was performed on serial intestinal graft biopsy specimens collected as late as 600 days after transplant. With respect to this clone: Its antigen has not been determined. The input lacks base qualities; no much larger clone sits a single base away.

The rearrangement combines TRBV9 with TRBJ1-3; no confident D gene assignment can be made. The sequence was collected from a human patient who received an intestinal transplant, so some T cells may come from the graft donor. The specimen comprised ileum tissue, sampled 23 days after intestinal transplant. In nucleotide form, the sequence is TGTGCCAGCAGCGTAGCCAGCTCTGGAAACACCATATATTTT. Translated, it gives CASSVASSGNTIYF.